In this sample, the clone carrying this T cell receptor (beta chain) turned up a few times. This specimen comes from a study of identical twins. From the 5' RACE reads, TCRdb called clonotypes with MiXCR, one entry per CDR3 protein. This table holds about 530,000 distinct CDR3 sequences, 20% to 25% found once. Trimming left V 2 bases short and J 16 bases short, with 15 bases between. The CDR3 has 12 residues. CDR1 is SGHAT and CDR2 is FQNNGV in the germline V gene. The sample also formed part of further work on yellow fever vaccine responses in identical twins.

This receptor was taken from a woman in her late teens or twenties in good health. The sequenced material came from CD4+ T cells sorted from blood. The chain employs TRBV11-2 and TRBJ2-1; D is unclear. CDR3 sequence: CASSLSSDIEFF. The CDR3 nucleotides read TGTGCCAGCAGCTTAAGTTCAGATATCGAATTCTTC.